The clone carrying this T cell receptor beta chain was counted a single time. The antigen remains unidentified. CDR1 is MNHEY and CDR2 is SVGAGI in the germline V gene. The ends lost 7 bases at V and 5 bases at J; junction bases unmatched: 10. The CDR3 totals 14 residues. cDNA specific to TCR beta was made from 450 to 500 ng of total RNA, with a constant-region primer employed for priming. For TCR beta, libraries were produced by three nested multiplex PCR rounds using slightly modified ARM-PCR. Use of TRBV1-TRBV30 forward primers with a C-beta reverse primer characterized the first two PCR rounds, which lasted about 10 cycles each. TCRdb redid the calling of the multiplex PCR reads with MiXCR, one entry per CDR3 protein. The sample yields tens of thousands of distinct CDR3 sequences, over 65% seen once. The data belong to a study of tumor-infiltrating lymphocytes in primary liver carcinoma. In the study overall: Maximum tumor diameters ranged from roughly 4 to 10 cm, stage T1-T3 N0M0. Samples yielded about 3.65 to 8 million productive TCRbeta reads, similar across tissue types.

Points from the study as a whole: In tumor-adjacent and tumor-blood pairs, overlap was lower than in tumor region pairs. Merely some 8-25% of top clones spanned all five tumor regions.

Starting material for RNA and DNA co-extraction consisted of about 17-31 mg of unsorted bulk tissue. The V and J genes are TRBV6-5 and TRBJ2-7, with 8 bases matching TRBD2. Material: liver tumor tissue from sampling region 1. Subset reported: tumor region T1, superior pole. This TCR came from a man aged 40-49 years with primary liver carcinoma and hepatitis B virus infection. DNA of the CDR3: TGTGCCAGCATTGACGGGAGGGCCCCCCACGAGCAGTACTTC. Translating it yields CASIDGRAPHEQYF.